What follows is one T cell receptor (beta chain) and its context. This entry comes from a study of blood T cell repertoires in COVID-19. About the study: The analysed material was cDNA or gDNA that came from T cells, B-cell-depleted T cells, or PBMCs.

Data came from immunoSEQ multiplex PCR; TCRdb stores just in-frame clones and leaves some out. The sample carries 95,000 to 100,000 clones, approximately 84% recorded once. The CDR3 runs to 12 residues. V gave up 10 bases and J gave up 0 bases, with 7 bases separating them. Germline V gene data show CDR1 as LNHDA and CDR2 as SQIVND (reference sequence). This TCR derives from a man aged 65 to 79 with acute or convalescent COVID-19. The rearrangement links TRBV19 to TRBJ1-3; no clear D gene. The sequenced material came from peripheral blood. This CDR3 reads CATLSSGNTIYF. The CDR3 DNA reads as TGTGCCACTCTCAGCTCTGGAAACACCATATATTTT.